The 31 T cell receptor beta chains below come from one sample, sequenced in a study of T cell responses to AZD1222 COVID-19 vaccine. Clones were read by immunoSEQ multiplex PCR, and TCRdb kept only the in-frame ones, dropping some. Here the sample spans approximately 82,000 clones, 90% being singletons. This specimen consisted of peripheral blood, obtained on day 0 of AZD1222 vaccination. The receptors come from an adult in good health.

This CDR3 reads CASSKGLVKREGNYGYTF. In DNA form, the CDR3 reads TGTGCCAGCAGCAAAGGGTTAGTCAAAAGGGAGGGTAACTATGGCTACACCTTC. The rearrangement links TRBV21-1 to TRBJ1-2. TRBV21-1 is annotated as a pseudogene. The CDR3 runs 18 residues.

The chain carries TRBV3-1 (or the pseudogene TRBV3-2) and TRBJ1-1; D remains unclear. CDR3 length equals 14 residues. Germline assignment: CDR1 LGHDT and CDR2 YNNKEL (reference sequence). V was shortened by 1 base and J by 0 bases, with 6 bases between the two germline ends. The CDR3 coding sequence is TGTGCCAGCAGCCAAGGGTGGATGAACACTGAAGCTTTCTTT. It encodes CASSQGWMNTEAFF.

The rearrangement uses TRBV19 and TRBJ1-5, with a possible D match to TRBD1 (6 bases). The V and J ends lost 3 bases and 3 bases respectively, with 15 bases between them. The CDR3 totals 16 residues. Germline CDR1 reads LNHDA; CDR2 reads SQIVND (reference sequence). DNA of the CDR3: TGTGCCAGTAGTATCTCCGGACAGTCGGCCAATCAGCCCCAGCATTTT. It yields the protein CASSISGQSANQPQHF.

The genes are TRBV18 and TRBJ1-2; possible D gene TRBD1, 6 bases. V shed 2 bases and J shed 3 bases, with 19 bases lying between them. Germline CDR1 reads KGHSH; CDR2 reads LQKENI. CDR3 length: 17 amino acids. This chain's CDR3 is CASSPSLAGQSYYGYTF. CDR3 DNA: TGTGCCAGCTCACCATCCTTGGCCGGACAGAGTTACTATGGCTACACCTTC.

The genes are TRBV19 and TRBJ1-4; D is undetermined. The CDR3 contains 16 residues. Germline values: CDR1 LNHDA, CDR2 SQIVND (reference sequence). V was shortened by 6 bases and J by 8 bases, with 22 bases between the two germline ends. This chain's CDR3 is CASSTASRNMEEKLFF. The CDR3, as DNA: TGTGCCAGTAGCACCGCCTCCCGGAACATGGAGGAAAAACTGTTTTTT.

V gene TRBV10-2 combines with J gene TRBJ1-1; possible D gene TRBD1, 6 bases. Per germline, CDR1 WSHSY and CDR2 SAAADI. The ends were cut back, 3 bases at V and 6 bases at J, with 17 bases in the middle. The CDR3 contains 15 residues. The CDR3 coding sequence is TGCGCCAGCAGTGAATTACGGACAAGGGGGGCTGAAGCTTTCTTT. Translation gives CASSELRTRGAEAFF.

This sequence joins TRBV28 and TRBJ1-5; 7 bases line up with TRBD1. The CDR3 is 13 residues long. CDR1 and CDR2 (germline): MDHEN, SYDVKM. After removal of 6 bases from V and 8 bases from J, the junction contained 7 bases not matched to a gene. The CDR3 reads CASRTQGVEPQHF. The CDR3, as DNA: TGTGCCAGCAGAACCCAGGGGGTTGAGCCCCAGCATTTT.

The J gene is TRBJ2-3, the V gene TRBV6-5, with no clear D. CDR1 and CDR2 (germline): MNHEY, SVGAGI. With 2 bases removed from V and 4 bases from J, the gap between germline ends came to 13 bases. The CDR3 extends over 15 amino acids. CDR3 loop: CASSYDLLASDTQYF. CDR3 sequence (DNA): TGTGCCAGCAGTTACGATCTCTTAGCTTCAGATACGCAGTATTTT.

CDR3 residues: CASSLQGSVSPLHF. The CDR3, as DNA: TGTGCCAGCAGCTTACAGGGGAGTGTTTCACCCCTCCACTTT. The chain recombines TRBV11-2 with TRBJ1-6, with D possibly matching TRBD1 (6 bases). The CDR3 length is 14 residues. Trimming took off 2 bases at V and 9 bases at J, with 11 bases between the two ends. The germline V gene encodes CDR1 SGHAT and CDR2 FQNNGV.

This clone was picked up one time. J is TRBJ2-6 and V is TRBV9; D is tentatively TRBD1 or TRBD2 (6 bases each). The V end lost 4 bases, the J end lost 3 bases, and 14 bases lay between the germline ends. The germline V gene has CDR1 SGDLS and CDR2 YYNGEE. This CDR3 has 16 amino acids. CDR3 sequence reads: CASSPWGAVGANVLTF. The DNA of the CDR3 is TGTGCCAGCAGCCCCTGGGGGGCAGTTGGGGCCAACGTCCTGACTTTC.

The chain couples TRBV6-5 to TRBJ2-1, with D tentatively TRBD2 (6 bases). CDR1 and CDR2 from the germline V gene are MNHEY and SVGAGI. The CDR3 runs 13 residues. Deletions cut 0 bases from V and 6 bases from J, with 6 bases between. DNA of the CDR3: TGTGCCAGCAGTTACTCGGAGGGCAATGAGCAGTTCTTC. Translation gives CASSYSEGNEQFF.

This chain links TRBV11-3 with TRBJ2-7; the D is unclear. Germline V CDR1 and CDR2: SGHNT, YENEEA. The CDR3 is 14 amino acids. V gave up 1 base and J gave up 2 bases, with 9 bases separating them. CDR3 in amino acids: CASSLAGRTYEQYF. In DNA, the CDR3 is TGTGCCAGCAGCTTAGCCGGAAGAACCTACGAGCAGTACTTC. The full variable domain, with the rest looked up from reference TRBV11-3 and TRBJ2-7, is EAGVVQSPRYKIIEKKQPVAFWCNPISGHNTLYWYLQNLGQGPELLIRYENEEAVDDSQLPKDRFSAERLKGVDSTLKIQPAELGDSAVYLCASSLAGRTYEQYFGPGTRLTVT.

The V and J genes are TRBV28 and TRBJ1-2; D is undetermined. The V and J ends lost 7 bases and 1 base respectively, with 16 bases between them. CDR3 length equals 15 residues. Germline V gene sequence: CDR1 MDHEN, CDR2 SYDVKM. CDR3 coding DNA: TGTGCCAGCACCCAGACCGCCTATTATAACTATGGCTACACCTTC. Amino acid sequence: CASTQTAYYNYGYTF.

The chain carries TRBV7-2 and TRBJ1-6; a possible D gene is TRBD1 (6 bases). Germline lookup yields CDR1 SGHTA and CDR2 FQGNSA. V was trimmed by 6 bases and J by 8 bases, leaving 14 bases between them. The length of the CDR3 is 14 residues. In nucleotides, the CDR3 is TGTGCCAGCAGGGCGGGACACGGCGATTCACCCCTCCACTTT. This encodes CASRAGHGDSPLHF.

The J gene is TRBJ2-1, the V gene TRBV9, with 9 positions matching TRBD1. CDR1 SGDLS and CDR2 YYNGEE come from the germline V gene. Trimming cost V 1 base and J 7 bases; bases outside gene matches: 12. The length of the CDR3 is 17 residues. CDR3: CASSVKTGGQLLNEQFF. Here the CDR3 DNA reads TGTGCCAGCAGCGTAAAAACAGGGGGCCAACTATTAAATGAGCAGTTCTTC.

This clone is a singleton in its sample. V is TRBV14 and J is TRBJ1-3; 7 bases fit TRBD1. The length of the CDR3 is 14 residues. Germline loops: CDR1 SGHDN, CDR2 FVKESK. J was trimmed by 4 bases and V by 6 bases; bases with no gene match: 6. CDR3 residues: CASRITGDGNTIYF. Written as DNA, the CDR3 is TGTGCCAGCAGGATAACAGGGGACGGAAACACCATATATTTT.

The J gene is TRBJ1-1, the V gene TRBV19; D ambiguous. The V gene's germline CDR1 is LNHDA and CDR2 SQIVND (reference sequence). The CDR3 extends over 12 amino acids. V shed 5 bases and J shed 3 bases, with 7 bases lying between them. The CDR3 protein is CASSAGYTEAFF. CDR3 DNA: TGTGCCAGTAGTGCGGGGTACACTGAAGCTTTCTTT.

The CDR3 bases are TGTGCCAGCAGTAGAGCGGGGGGGTACAATGAGCAGTTCTTC. Translating gives CASSRAGGYNEQFF. The chain has TRBV6-2 or TRBV6-3 and TRBJ2-1, with TRBD2 matching 10 bases. This CDR3 is 14 amino acids long. V dropped 5 bases and J dropped 4; count of bases not matched to a gene: 2. Germline loops: CDR1 MNHEY, CDR2 SVGEGT.

V is TRBV10-3 and J is TRBJ1-1, with D uncertain. CDR3 length: 14 residues. Trimming took 4 bases from V and 0 from J, leaving 9 bases between them. Germline assignment: CDR1 ENHRY and CDR2 SYGVKD. The CDR3, as DNA: TGTGCCATCAGTGTAGGGCGGTTGAACACTGAAGCTTTCTTT. Translation gives CAISVGRLNTEAFF.

The V call is TRBV6-1, the J call TRBJ2-7; D call uncertain. V was trimmed by 3 bases and J by 12 bases, leaving 12 bases between them. The germline CDR1 and CDR2 sequences are MNHNS and SASEGT. The CDR3 runs 11 residues. DNA of the CDR3: TGTGCCAGCAGTGAGGCCGAACCTCGGTACTTC. As protein: CASSEAEPRYF.

This chain links TRBV29-1 with TRBJ2-7, with a possible D match to TRBD1 (6 bases). Trimming took 3 bases from V and 4 from J, leaving 10 bases between them. Germline CDR1 SQVTM, CDR2 ANQGSEA. The CDR3 runs to 12 residues. This CDR3 is CSVELRGYEQYF. CDR3 coding DNA: TGCAGCGTTGAGCTAAGGGGGTACGAGCAGTACTTC.

V and J are TRBV7-2 and TRBJ2-7; D tentatively reads TRBD1 or TRBD2 (6 bases each). The CDR3 length is 15 residues. The V end was cut by 5 bases, the J end by 3 bases, with 17 bases between. Germline V gives CDR1 SGHTA, CDR2 FQGNSA. The CDR3 is CASSTVGGSHYEQYF. For the CDR3, the DNA is TGTGCCAGCAGCACAGTAGGGGGGTCCCACTACGAGCAGTACTTC.

Here the CDR3 reads CASRKTGTGNKPQHF. The CDR3 nucleotides are TGTGCCAGCAGGAAAACCGGGACAGGGAATAAGCCCCAGCATTTT. This sequence joins TRBV6-5 and TRBJ1-5; 9 bases line up with TRBD1. Germline values: CDR1 MNHEY, CDR2 SVGAGI. This CDR3 has 15 residues. Trimming took 6 bases from V and 8 from J; bases not matched to a gene: 11.

J is TRBJ1-1 and V is TRBV3-1 (or the pseudogene TRBV3-2), with D hard to call. The CDR3 length is 15 residues. CDR1 LGHDT and CDR2 YNNKEL come from the germline V gene (reference sequence). Trimming shortened V by 4 bases and J by 1 base, and 13 bases separated the two germline ends. CDR3 DNA sequence: TGTGCCAGCAGCCCGAGATCTCTAGGGAACACTGAAGCTTTCTTT. It translates to CASSPRSLGNTEAFF.

The chain combines TRBV19 with TRBJ1-4, with D uncertain. The CDR3 is 12 residues long. Per the germline V gene, CDR1 is LNHDA and CDR2 is SQIVND (reference sequence). V lost 8 bases and J lost 11, with 15 bases in between. This CDR3 is CASYSLYNKLFF. The DNA of the CDR3 is TGTGCCAGTTACAGCCTTTATAACAAACTGTTTTTT.

The rearrangement links TRBV24-1 to TRBJ1-2; weak D call: TRBD1 (6 bases). V was clipped by 3 bases and J by 7 bases, with 11 bases between them. Germline V gives CDR1 KGHDR, CDR2 SFDVKD. CDR3 length equals 13 residues. The CDR3 protein is CATSDLGGGGYTF. CDR3 in DNA: TGTGCCACCAGTGATCTTGGAGGGGGTGGCTACACCTTC.

V usage is TRBV6-5 and J usage is TRBJ1-1, with D uncertain. The V end lost 5 bases, the J end lost 7 bases, and 8 bases lay between the germline ends. CDR3 length: 11 amino acids. Per germline, CDR1 MNHEY and CDR2 SVGAGI. The CDR3 loop reads CASSRGREAFF. The CDR3 region has the DNA TGTGCCAGCAGTCGCGGACGTGAAGCTTTCTTT.

This clone was seen once. This chain connects TRBV28 to TRBJ2-7, with D tentatively TRBD2 (6 bases). The germline V gene has CDR1 MDHEN and CDR2 SYDVKM. V was trimmed by 6 bases and J by 2 bases, leaving 14 bases between them. The CDR3 extends over 14 amino acids. CDR3 in amino acids: CASRTGTQPYEQYF. In DNA, the CDR3 is TGTGCCAGCAGAACCGGGACTCAACCCTACGAGCAGTACTTC.

This clone occurred once. This chain links TRBV5-6 with TRBJ2-5, with D tentatively TRBD2 (6 bases). The CDR3 loop spans 14 amino acids. The germline CDR1 and CDR2 sequences are SGHDT and YYEEEE. Between the trimmed V and J ends, which lost 3 bases and 5 bases, there was a span of 14 bases. In nucleotides, the CDR3 is TGTGCCAGCAGCTCTCCAGGGAGGTGGGAGACCCAGTACTTC. It encodes CASSSPGRWETQYF.

The rearrangement links TRBV19 to TRBJ1-6; a weak D match, TRBD1 (5 bases). This CDR3 has 15 amino acids. Germline loops: CDR1 LNHDA, CDR2 SQIVND (reference sequence). The V end lost 10 bases, the J end lost 8 bases, and 21 bases lay between the germline ends. Here the CDR3 reads CATRLGGTDYSPLHF. The DNA of the CDR3 is TGTGCCACGCGTCTGGGCGGGACGGATTATTCACCCCTCCACTTT.

The J gene is TRBJ1-4, the V gene TRBV19; the D is unclear. There are 15 residues in the CDR3. Germline-derived CDR1 and CDR2 are LNHDA and SQIVND (reference sequence). Trimming took 5 bases from V and 0 from J, leaving 10 bases between them. CDR3 coding DNA: TGTGCCAGTAGTCCGCAGACTGCAACTAATGAAAAACTGTTTTTT. Translation gives CASSPQTATNEKLFF.